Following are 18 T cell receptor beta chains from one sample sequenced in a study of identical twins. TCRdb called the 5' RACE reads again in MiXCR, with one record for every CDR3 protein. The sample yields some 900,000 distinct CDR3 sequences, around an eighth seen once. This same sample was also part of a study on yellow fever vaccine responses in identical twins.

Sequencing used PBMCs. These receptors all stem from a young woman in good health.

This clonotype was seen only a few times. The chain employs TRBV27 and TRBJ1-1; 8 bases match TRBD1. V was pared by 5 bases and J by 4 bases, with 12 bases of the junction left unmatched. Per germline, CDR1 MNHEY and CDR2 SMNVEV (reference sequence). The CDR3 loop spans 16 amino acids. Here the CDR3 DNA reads TGTGCCAGCAGTCTGACACCGACCACAGGGGGCACTGAAGCTTTCTTT. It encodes CASSLTPTTGGTEAFF.

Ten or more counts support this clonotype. CDR3 bases: TGTGCCAGCAGTGGACTAGCGGGGGGCCGAGAGACCCAGTACTTC. Translation: CASSGLAGGRETQYF. The chain links TRBV12-3 or TRBV12-4 to TRBJ2-5, with TRBD2 identical over 14 bases. The V segment lost 5 bases and the J segment 4 bases; nucleotides outside the gene matches: 3. The CDR3 length is 15 residues.

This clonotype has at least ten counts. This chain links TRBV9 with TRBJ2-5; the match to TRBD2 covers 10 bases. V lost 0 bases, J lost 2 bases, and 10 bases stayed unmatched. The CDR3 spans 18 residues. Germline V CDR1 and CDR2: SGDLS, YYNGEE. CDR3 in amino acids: CASSVGGLAGVGQETQYF. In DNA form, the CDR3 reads TGTGCCAGCAGCGTAGGAGGCCTAGCGGGAGTGGGGCAAGAGACCCAGTACTTC.

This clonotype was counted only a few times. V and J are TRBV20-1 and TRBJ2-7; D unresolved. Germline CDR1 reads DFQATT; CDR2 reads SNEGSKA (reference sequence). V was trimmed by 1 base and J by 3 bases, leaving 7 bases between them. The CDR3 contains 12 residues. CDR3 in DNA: TGCAGTGCTAGAGGCGTTGGCTACGAGCAGTACTTC. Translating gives CSARGVGYEQYF.

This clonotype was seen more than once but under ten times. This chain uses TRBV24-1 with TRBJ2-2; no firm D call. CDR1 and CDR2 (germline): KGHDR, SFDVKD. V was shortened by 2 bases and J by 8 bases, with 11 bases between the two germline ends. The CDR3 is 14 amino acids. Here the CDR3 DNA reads TGTGCCACCAGTGATTCCGCTTGGAGTGGGGAGCTGTTTTTT. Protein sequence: CATSDSAWSGELFF.

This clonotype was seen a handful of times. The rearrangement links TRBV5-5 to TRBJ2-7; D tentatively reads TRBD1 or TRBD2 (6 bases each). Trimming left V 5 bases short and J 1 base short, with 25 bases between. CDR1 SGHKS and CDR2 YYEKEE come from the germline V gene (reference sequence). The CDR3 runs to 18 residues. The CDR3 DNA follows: TGTGCCAGCAGTTACAGGAACCCGGGACACGGACTATCCTACGAGCAGTACGTC. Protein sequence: CASSYRNPGHGLSYEQYV.

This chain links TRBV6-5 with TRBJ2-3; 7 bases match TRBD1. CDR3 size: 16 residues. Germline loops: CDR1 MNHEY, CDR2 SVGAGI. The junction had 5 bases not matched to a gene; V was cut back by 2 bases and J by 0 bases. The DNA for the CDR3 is TGTGCCAGCAGTTACCCGACAGGGCTAAGCACAGATACGCAGTATTTT. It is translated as CASSYPTGLSTDTQYF.

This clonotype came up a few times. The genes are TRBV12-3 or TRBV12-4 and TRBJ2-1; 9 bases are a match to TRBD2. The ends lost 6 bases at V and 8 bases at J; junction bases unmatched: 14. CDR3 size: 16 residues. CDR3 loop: CASRRIAGVFGDEQFF. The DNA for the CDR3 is TGTGCCAGCAGACGTATAGCGGGAGTCTTTGGGGATGAGCAGTTCTTC.

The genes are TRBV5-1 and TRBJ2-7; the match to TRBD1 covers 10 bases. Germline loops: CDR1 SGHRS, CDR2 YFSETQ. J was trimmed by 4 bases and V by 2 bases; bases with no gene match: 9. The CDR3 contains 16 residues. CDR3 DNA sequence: TGCGCCAGCAGCTTTCGGTTAGGGACAGGGGAATACGAGCAGTACTTC. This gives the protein CASSFRLGTGEYEQYF.

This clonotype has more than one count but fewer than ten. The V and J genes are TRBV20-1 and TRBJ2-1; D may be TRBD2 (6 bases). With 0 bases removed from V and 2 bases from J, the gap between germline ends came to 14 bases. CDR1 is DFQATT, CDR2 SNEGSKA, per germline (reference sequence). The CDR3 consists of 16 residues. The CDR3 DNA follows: TGCAGTGCTAGAGATCCGGGGGAGACAACCTACAATGAGCAGTTCTTC. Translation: CSARDPGETTYNEQFF.

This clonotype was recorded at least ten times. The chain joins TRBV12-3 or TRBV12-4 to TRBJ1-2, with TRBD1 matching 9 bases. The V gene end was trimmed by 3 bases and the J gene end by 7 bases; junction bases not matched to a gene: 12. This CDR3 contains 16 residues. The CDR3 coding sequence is TGTGCCAGCAGTTTTGGGGTGATGGGACAGGGCGGTGGCTACACCTTC. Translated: CASSFGVMGQGGGYTF.

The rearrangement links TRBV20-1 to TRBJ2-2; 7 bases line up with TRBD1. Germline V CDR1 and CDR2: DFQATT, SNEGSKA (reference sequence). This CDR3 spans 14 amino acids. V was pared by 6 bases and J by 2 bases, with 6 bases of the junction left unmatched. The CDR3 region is CSAPTGINTGELFF. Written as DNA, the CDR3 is TGCAGTGCGCCGACAGGGATTAACACCGGGGAGCTGTTTTTT.

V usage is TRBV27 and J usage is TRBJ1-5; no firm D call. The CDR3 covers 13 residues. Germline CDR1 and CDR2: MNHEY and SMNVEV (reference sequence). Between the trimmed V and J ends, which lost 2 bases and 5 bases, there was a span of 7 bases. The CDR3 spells CASSLEEDQPQHF. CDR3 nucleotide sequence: TGTGCCAGCAGTTTAGAGGAGGATCAGCCCCAGCATTTT.

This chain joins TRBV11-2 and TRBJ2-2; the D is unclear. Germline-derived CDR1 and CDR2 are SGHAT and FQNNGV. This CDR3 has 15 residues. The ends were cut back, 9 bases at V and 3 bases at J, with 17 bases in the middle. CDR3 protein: CASNPTVRDTGELFF. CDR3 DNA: TGTGCCAGTAACCCGACGGTTAGGGACACCGGGGAGCTGTTTTTT.

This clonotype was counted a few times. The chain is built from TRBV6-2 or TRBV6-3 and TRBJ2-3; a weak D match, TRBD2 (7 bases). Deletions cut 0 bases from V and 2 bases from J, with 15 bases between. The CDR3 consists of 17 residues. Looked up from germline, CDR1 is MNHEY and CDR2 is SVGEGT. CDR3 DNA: TGTGCCAGCAGTTACTCGTCAACGGGGGGCTACACAGATACGCAGTATTTT. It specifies CASSYSSTGGYTDTQYF.

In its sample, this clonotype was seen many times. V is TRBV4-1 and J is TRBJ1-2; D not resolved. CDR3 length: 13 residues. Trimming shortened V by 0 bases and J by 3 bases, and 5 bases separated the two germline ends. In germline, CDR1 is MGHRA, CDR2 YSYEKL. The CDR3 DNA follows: TGCGCCAGCAGCCAAGACCGGGACTATGGCTACACCTTC. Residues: CASSQDRDYGYTF.

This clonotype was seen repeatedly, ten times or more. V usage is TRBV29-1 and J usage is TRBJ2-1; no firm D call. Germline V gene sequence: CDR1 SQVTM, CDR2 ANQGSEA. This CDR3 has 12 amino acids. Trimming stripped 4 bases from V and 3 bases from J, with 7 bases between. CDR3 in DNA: TGCAGCGTTGTTGGCGGCTACAATGAGCAGTTCTTC. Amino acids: CSVVGGYNEQFF.

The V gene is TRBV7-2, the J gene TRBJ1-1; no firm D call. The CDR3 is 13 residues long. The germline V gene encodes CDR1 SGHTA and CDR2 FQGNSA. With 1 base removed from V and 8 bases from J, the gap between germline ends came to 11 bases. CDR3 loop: CASSLVVRAEAFF. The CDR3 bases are TGTGCCAGCAGCTTAGTGGTTCGTGCAGAAGCTTTCTTT. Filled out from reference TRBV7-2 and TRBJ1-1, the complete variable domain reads GAGVSQSPSNKVTEKGKDVELRCDPISGHTALYWYRQSLGQGLEFLIYFQGNSAPDKSGLPSDRFSAERTGGSVSTLTIQRTQQEDSAVYLCASSLVVRAEAFFGQGTRLTVV.